The rows below give T cell receptor beta chains drawn from one sample of a study of blood T cell repertoires in COVID-19. TCRdb's table, derived via immunoSEQ multiplex PCR, lists solely in-frame clones and lacks some. The data contain 180,000 or so clones, 70% to 90% of them seen just once; the ten biggest clones take up roughly 1.1%. The material sequenced was peripheral blood. Receptors were obtained from a man in his 60s who had recovered from COVID-19. CDR3s include the opening cysteine and the closing phenylalanine or tryptophan. The order of the fields is J gene, clone size, V gene, D gene, CDR3 DNA, CDR3 protein. D genes are given only for firm matches. The size field is filled for only some rows; it gives once, few, many or a size class.

j_call: TRBJ2-7; clone_size: few; v_call: TRBV9; d_call: TRBD1; cdr3_nt: TGTGCCAGCAGCGTAGGACAGGGGGACCCCTACGAGCAGTACTTC; cdr3_aa: CASSVGQGDPYEQYF
j_call: TRBJ1-2; clone_size: -; v_call: TRBV6-5; d_call: -; cdr3_nt: TGTGCCAGCAGGCCCCAAGGGGGGGGCTATGGCTACACCTTC; cdr3_aa: CASRPQGGGYGYTF
j_call: TRBJ1-2; clone_size: -; v_call: TRBV9; d_call: -; cdr3_nt: TGTGCCAGCAGCGTAGGAGGCTATGGCTACACCTTC; cdr3_aa: CASSVGGYGYTF
j_call: TRBJ2-3; clone_size: -; v_call: TRBV7-2; d_call: TRBD2; cdr3_nt: TGTGCCAGCAGCCCAACTAGCGGGGGGTCTGATACGCAGTATTTT; cdr3_aa: CASSPTSGGSDTQYF
j_call: TRBJ2-2; clone_size: -; v_call: TRBV9; d_call: TRBD1; cdr3_nt: TGTGCCAGCAGCGTACAGGGGGTGGGTAACGCCGGGGAGCTGTTTTTT; cdr3_aa: CASSVQGVGNAGELFF
j_call: TRBJ1-6; clone_size: -; v_call: TRBV15; d_call: TRBD1; cdr3_nt: TGTGCCACCAGCAGAGAGGGACAGGGAAACTCACCCCTCCACTTT; cdr3_aa: CATSREGQGNSPLHF
j_call: TRBJ2-7; clone_size: -; v_call: TRBV7-2; d_call: -; cdr3_nt: TGTGCCAGCAGCTTAGGCAGGCCGTCCTACGAGCAGTACTTC; cdr3_aa: CASSLGRPSYEQYF
j_call: TRBJ2-5; clone_size: -; v_call: TRBV7-2; d_call: -; cdr3_nt: TGTGCCAGCAGCCCCTTTGGCAGTGAAGAGACCCAGTACTTC; cdr3_aa: CASSPFGSEETQYF
j_call: TRBJ1-2; clone_size: -; v_call: TRBV5-1; d_call: -; cdr3_nt: TGCGCCAGCAGCTATCCTAGGGAGGGAGGTGGCTACACCTTC; cdr3_aa: CASSYPREGGGYTF
j_call: TRBJ1-6; clone_size: -; v_call: TRBV6-5; d_call: -; cdr3_nt: TGTGCCAGCAGTCGAAGCATGTCCTATAATTCACCCCTCCACTTT; cdr3_aa: CASSRSMSYNSPLHF
j_call: TRBJ1-2; clone_size: -; v_call: TRBV27; d_call: TRBD1; cdr3_nt: TGTGCCAGCAGGGGGACAGGGGGTGTCTATGGCTACACCTTC; cdr3_aa: CASRGTGGVYGYTF
j_call: TRBJ2-7; clone_size: -; v_call: TRBV15; d_call: TRBD1; cdr3_nt: TGTGCCACCAGCAGAGCGAGCACAGGGGTCGAGCAGTACTTC; cdr3_aa: CATSRASTGVEQYF
j_call: TRBJ2-3; clone_size: once; v_call: TRBV4-2; d_call: -; cdr3_nt: TGTGCCAGCAGCCAAGAGGAAGGGCGGGGACCCAATACCTACACAGATACGCAGTATTTT; cdr3_aa: CASSQEEGRGPNTYTDTQYF
j_call: TRBJ1-2; clone_size: -; v_call: TRBV5-6; d_call: TRBD1; cdr3_nt: TGTGCCAGCAGCATGGGACAGCCCTATGGCTACACCTTC; cdr3_aa: CASSMGQPYGYTF
j_call: TRBJ2-3; clone_size: -; v_call: TRBV4-1; d_call: TRBD2; cdr3_nt: TGCGCCAGCAGCCCTCTTGGGAGCGGGGGGTCGGATACGCAGTATTTT; cdr3_aa: CASSPLGSGGSDTQYF
j_call: TRBJ2-7; clone_size: -; v_call: TRBV9; d_call: TRBD2; cdr3_nt: TGTGCCAGCAGCCCCCGACTAGCGGGGGACGAGCAGTACTTC; cdr3_aa: CASSPRLAGDEQYF
j_call: TRBJ2-7; clone_size: -; v_call: TRBV18; d_call: TRBD1; cdr3_nt: TGTGCCAGCTCTCCTGGACAGGGTGGCAGCGAGCAGTACTTC; cdr3_aa: CASSPGQGGSEQYF
j_call: TRBJ2-7; clone_size: -; v_call: TRBV6-5; d_call: TRBD1; cdr3_nt: TGTGCCAGCAGCCCACAGGGGGCAGGTTACGAGCAGTACTTC; cdr3_aa: CASSPQGAGYEQYF
j_call: TRBJ1-2; clone_size: -; v_call: TRBV28; d_call: -; cdr3_nt: TGTGCCAGCAACGGGGGGTTGGTCTATGGCTACACCTTC; cdr3_aa: CASNGGLVYGYTF
j_call: TRBJ2-3; clone_size: -; v_call: TRBV6-5; d_call: TRBD2; cdr3_nt: TGTGCCAGCGTGTATAGCGGGGGAGATACGCAGTATTTT; cdr3_aa: CASVYSGGDTQYF
j_call: TRBJ2-7; clone_size: -; v_call: TRBV7-9; d_call: TRBD2; cdr3_nt: TGTGCCAGCAGCCCTGGGACTAGCGGCTACGAGCAGTACTTC; cdr3_aa: CASSPGTSGYEQYF
j_call: TRBJ2-7; clone_size: -; v_call: TRBV2; d_call: -; cdr3_nt: TGTGCCAGCAGGGCTTTGGACACCTCCTACGAGCAGTACTTC; cdr3_aa: CASRALDTSYEQYF
j_call: TRBJ2-7; clone_size: -; v_call: TRBV2; d_call: TRBD2; cdr3_nt: TGTGCCAGCGGGAAGACTAGCGGGGACTTCTCCGAGCAGTACTTC; cdr3_aa: CASGKTSGDFSEQYF
j_call: TRBJ2-5; clone_size: -; v_call: TRBV28; d_call: -; cdr3_nt: TGTGCCAGCAGAGGGGGGGCAGGGGAGACCCAGTACTTC; cdr3_aa: CASRGGAGETQYF
j_call: TRBJ1-2; clone_size: -; v_call: TRBV5-4; d_call: -; cdr3_nt: TGTGCCAGCAGCTTGGACAGCTTCTATGGCTACACCTTC; cdr3_aa: CASSLDSFYGYTF
j_call: TRBJ1-5; clone_size: -; v_call: TRBV27; d_call: -; cdr3_nt: TGTGCCAGCAGTTTCGACAGGATTAGCAATCAGCCCCAGCATTTT; cdr3_aa: CASSFDRISNQPQHF
j_call: TRBJ2-4; clone_size: -; v_call: TRBV5-1; d_call: TRBD1; cdr3_nt: TGCGCCAGCAGCGAGACAGGGGGGAGACGGATGGTAGCCAAAAACATTCAGTACTTC; cdr3_aa: CASSETGGRRMVAKNIQYF
j_call: TRBJ2-7; clone_size: -; v_call: TRBV7-2; d_call: TRBD2; cdr3_nt: TGTGCCAGCAGCTTAGCGGCCGCTAGCGGGGGAGCCTACGAGCAGTACTTC; cdr3_aa: CASSLAAASGGAYEQYF